This is a list of T cell receptor beta chains from one sample in a study. A single record per CDR3 protein comes from TCRdb applying MiXCR to the 5' RACE reads. The table includes 35,000 to 50,000 distinct CDR3 sequences, approximately 30% detected once. The sequencing sample was made of tumor-infiltrating memory CD4+ T cells sorted from the breast tumor. The receptors here all came from a female donor with breast cancer. Both conserved end residues are part of each CDR3. D genes are given only for firm matches. A clone size is listed for some rows: how often the clone was seen (once, few, many), or a class if it is expanded.

j_call | d_call | clone_size | v_call | cdr3_nt | cdr3_aa
TRBJ2-1 | TRBD2 | . | TRBV12-3/TRBV12-4 | TGTGCCAGCAGTTTAAGGACTAGCGGGACTTACAATGAGCAGTTCTTC | CASSLRTSGTYNEQFF
TRBJ2-1 | . | few | TRBV28 | TGTGCCAGCAGTTCCCCGGGACTGTTGGACAATGAGCAGTTCTTC | CASSSPGLLDNEQFF
TRBJ2-3 | . | . | TRBV2 | TGTGCCAGCAGTGATCCAGATACGCAGTATTTT | CASSDPDTQYF
TRBJ2-3 | TRBD2 | once | TRBV7-6 | TGTGCCAGCAGCTTAGCAAGCGGGATGGGAGATACGCAGTATTTT | CASSLASGMGDTQYF
TRBJ2-2 | . | few | TRBV5-4 | TGTGCCAGCAGCAGGTTTTGGGGGGAGAACACCGGGGAGCTGTTTTTT | CASSRFWGENTGELFF
TRBJ2-7 | TRBD2 | few | TRBV7-6 | TGTGCCAGCAGCATCGGGGGGACCTACGAGCAGTACTTC | CASSIGGTYEQYF
TRBJ1-4 | . | . | TRBV3-1 | TGTGCCAGCAGCCAACGCATTTTAGCAACTAATGAAAAACTGCTTTTT | CASSQRILATNEKLLF
TRBJ2-7 | . | few | TRBV25-1 | TGTGCCAGCAGCTACGGGTCCGCCGAGCAGTACTTC | CASSYGSAEQYF
TRBJ1-2 | TRBD1 | many | TRBV5-5 | TGCGCCAGCAGCCGTCTTAACCGGGACAGGGTAGTTTCGGACTATGGCTACACCTTC | CASSRLNRDRVVSDYGYTF
TRBJ2-5 | TRBD1 | few | TRBV7-2 | TGTGCCAGCAGCCTGGGAGGGACAGGGAGATGGGAGACCCAGTACTTC | CASSLGGTGRWETQYF
TRBJ2-7 | . | . | TRBV6-1 | TGTGCCAGCAGTGAAGAGCCAGGGAACGGCGAGCAGTACTTC | CASSEEPGNGEQYF
TRBJ1-1 | . | few | TRBV7-9 | TGTGCCAGCACAGGGCTGAACACTGAAGCTTTCTTT | CASTGLNTEAFF